This T cell receptor (beta chain) was identified in a study of tumor and adjacent non-tumor tissue in lung cancer (dated by TCRdb to the late 2010s). The study in broad terms: Of the cohort, 11 to 12 patients had adenocarcinoma, 2 had squamous cell carcinoma and 1 had small cell lung cancer. Ages among the roughly 15 patients ranged from roughly 30 to 85 years, there were 10 or so men and 5 women, and disease was at TNM stage I to III. A total of some 130 million productive TCRbeta reads were generated by sequencing, corresponding to an average of approximately 4.5 million reads per sample. The study compared bulk TCRbeta repertoires from lung tumor tissue and matched distant non-tumor lung tissue of about 16 lung cancer patients. Around 30 paired specimens, one tumor and one normal lung sample per patient, were profiled by TCRbeta CDR3 sequencing. Broad study findings and their caveats: A significantly larger cumulative share of the repertoire was made up by the top 100 clones in normal lung than in tumor tissue. The methods do not name the sequencing platform or mention unique molecular identifiers. Younger patients had significantly higher TCR diversity, and higher tumor TCR diversity was associated with shorter overall and disease-free survival. Significantly higher TCR diversity (inverse Simpson) was observed in tumor tissue than in normal lung tissue (approximately 430 vs 150, P = 0.0075, Mann-Whitney U test). Only about 16 patients were included in the cohort, and the need for larger samples and more detailed clinical data was noted by the authors. Peripheral blood was not sequenced, so blood TCRbeta repertoires were not examined in the lung cancer patients of the study.

The library came from multiplex PCR. The listed sequencing device is Illumina HiSeq 2500. Following protocols modified from ARM-PCR, the researchers constructed TCRbeta libraries through three rounds of nested PCR with primers (Table S4). PCR products of 200-500 bp were gel-excised and purified with the QIAquick gel extraction kit before sequencing. For the original study's pipeline: Reads were cleaned using Trimmomatic, were merged into complete CDR3 sequences using FLASH, and were assigned to V(D)J germline segments using MiTCR. Clonal diversity was computed as the inverse Simpson's index with VDJtools. In-frame sequences lacking a premature stop codon were counted as productive reads. TCRdb passed the public sequencing reads through fastp at Q25 and MiXCR, retaining productive beta sequences. Each CDR3 protein gets just one entry, which takes the most common genes and DNA from the rows behind it. The V and J calls, along with clone size, are taken from TCRdb and not from the paper's own processing. The sample yields some 120,000 distinct CDR3 sequences; approximately 71% were counted once. The ten largest make up roughly 13% of the sample.

Bulk unsorted tissue served as the source for RNA extraction, and RNA quality was assessed using a NanoDrop ND-1000 and an Agilent 2100. All donors had newly diagnosed lung cancer, had not received prior chemotherapy, and were admitted for thoracic surgery in China between August and November 2014. Patients who had received previous radiotherapy or chemotherapy, or who had another concurrent cancer, were excluded from the study. Surgical tissue pieces of about 1-2 cm3 were preserved in RNAlater solution and stored at -80 °C until use. To note about this clonotype: Its antigen is not yet known. No much larger clone exists at a distance of one base, and base qualities are not known.

The germline V gene sets CDR1 to SGHDT and CDR2 to YYEEEE. Counted from cysteine to phenylalanine, this CDR3 has 11 amino acids. Only the CDR3 DNA is retained, 33 bases long and in frame from the first base. Recombination linked TRBV5-6 to TRBJ1-1; the D gene identity is not certain. This TCR derives from a man aged 30 to 45 with non-small cell lung cancer. Input material: lung tumor tissue. The CDR3 corresponds to CGSSTGCEAFF. The DNA reads as follows: TGTGGCAGTAGCACCGGATGTGAAGCTTTCTTT. The CDR3, completed at both ends by the reference TRBV5-6 and TRBJ1-1 genes, gives the full variable domain DAGVTQSPTHLIKTRGQQVTLRCSPKSGHDTVSWYQQALGQGPQFIFQYYEEEERQRGNFPDRFSGHQFPNYSSELNVNALLLGDSALYLCGSSTGCEAFFGQGTRLTVV.